The 30 T cell receptor beta chains in this list originate from one sample, sequenced in a study of blood T cell repertoires in COVID-19. This table comes from immunoSEQ multiplex PCR, and its TCRdb copy is limited to in-frame clones, with some not included. Of about 300,000 clones in the sample, around 85% were seen once. Material for sequencing was peripheral blood. These receptors all stem from a human donor with COVID-19, enrolled during active disease. The donor label of this sample is uncertain.

This chain uses TRBV27 with TRBJ2-7; no clear D. The length of the CDR3 is 14 residues. Trimming took 0 bases from V and 2 from J, leaving 8 bases between them. Germline CDR1 is MNHEY and CDR2 is SMNVEV (reference sequence). Here the CDR3 DNA reads TGTGCCAGCAGTTTATCGTTAAATACCTACGAGCAGTACTTC. Translating gives CASSLSLNTYEQYF.

The chain joins TRBV5-1 to TRBJ2-1, with TRBD2 matching 13 bases. V lost 4 bases and J lost 7; bases outside the gene matches: 8. The germline gives CDR1 SGHRS, CDR2 YFSETQ. The CDR3 totals 16 residues. CDR3 residues: CASSVSLAGGPNEQFF. The CDR3 DNA follows: TGCGCCAGCAGCGTCTCACTAGCGGGAGGGCCGAATGAGCAGTTCTTC.

In its sample, this clone was seen once. The CDR3 loop is CASSIVGTGNTEAFF. DNA of the CDR3: TGTGCCAGTAGTATAGTAGGAACAGGGAACACTGAAGCTTTCTTT. The genes are TRBV19 and TRBJ1-1, with D possibly being TRBD1 (5 bases). There are 15 residues in the CDR3. Germline lookup yields CDR1 LNHDA and CDR2 SQIVND (reference sequence). V lost 1 base and J lost 1, with 10 bases in between. The variable domain in full, completed from reference TRBV19 and TRBJ1-1, reads DGGITQSPKYLFRKEGQNVTLSCEQNLNHDAMYWYRQDPGQGLRLIYYSQIVNDFQKGDIAEGYSVSREKKESFPLTVTSAQKNPTAFYLCASSIVGTGNTEAFFGQGTRLTVV.

V and J are TRBV28 and TRBJ2-7; 9 bases map to TRBD2. Germline-derived CDR1 and CDR2 are MDHEN and SYDVKM. V dropped 5 bases and J dropped 2; count of bases not matched to a gene: 10. The CDR3 loop spans 16 amino acids. The CDR3 DNA sequence: TGTGCCAGCAGTCCAACTACTAGCGGGCCCACCTACGAGCAGTACTTC. Translating it yields CASSPTTSGPTYEQYF.

The chain uses TRBV30 and TRBJ1-5; D gene ambiguous. The CDR3 length is 14 residues. Trimming pared 1 base from V and 3 bases from J, leaving 10 bases between. CDR1 and CDR2 (germline): GTSNPN, SVGIG (reference sequence). CDR3 in amino acids: CAWSAGQPNQPQHF. The CDR3 DNA reads TGTGCCTGGAGTGCGGGTCAGCCCAATCAGCCCCAGCATTTT.

The rearrangement links TRBV7-9 to TRBJ2-1, with a weak D call TRBD1 (5 bases). Germline V gene lookup returns CDR1 SEHNR and CDR2 FQNEAQ (reference sequence). V lost 1 base and J 8 bases, leaving 6 bases between the germline ends. The CDR3 spans 12 residues. CDR3 loop: CASSLVGDEQFF. The CDR3 nucleotides are TGTGCCAGCAGCTTAGTAGGGGATGAGCAGTTCTTC.

The chain couples TRBV11-3 to TRBJ2-1; TRBD2 agrees at 8 bases. The CDR3 consists of 15 residues. Trimming removed 5 bases from V and 8 bases from J; junction bases left unmatched: 11. Germline CDR1 reads SGHNT; CDR2 reads YENEEA. As DNA, the CDR3 is TGTGCCAGCAGCCTAGGACTAGCAGATACGGATGAGCAGTTCTTC. This encodes CASSLGLADTDEQFF.

The count of this clone is one. The chain employs TRBV6-5 and TRBJ1-2; 10 bases are a match to TRBD1. CDR3 length: 14 amino acids. Germline V lookup: CDR1 MNHEY, CDR2 SVGAGI. The V gene end was trimmed by 6 bases and the J gene end by 6 bases; junction bases not matched to a gene: 7. The CDR3 reads CASRKPGTGDGYTF. CDR3 sequence (DNA): TGTGCCAGCAGGAAACCCGGGACAGGGGATGGCTACACCTTC.

The chain combines TRBV2 with TRBJ1-6; TRBD1 aligns across 8 bases. The germline V gene encodes CDR1 SNHLY and CDR2 FYNNEI. V lost 5 bases to trimming and J lost 9 bases; unmatched junction nucleotides: 6. CDR3 length: 14 amino acids. The CDR3 DNA is TGTGCCAGCAGTACTGACAGGGGTGTTTCACCCCTCCACTTT. It encodes CASSTDRGVSPLHF.

This clone has more than one count but fewer than ten. The CDR3 DNA reads as TGTGCCAGCTCACCCCGGACAGGCACAGACGTCCTGACTTTC. Amino acid sequence: CASSPRTGTDVLTF. The rearrangement joins TRBV18 to TRBJ2-6, with 7 bases identical to TRBD1. Germline loops: CDR1 KGHSH, CDR2 LQKENI. This CDR3 contains 14 residues. Unmatched junction bases numbered 7, after V lost 3 bases and J lost 11 bases.

The rearrangement uses TRBV18 and TRBJ2-2, with 8 bases identical to TRBD2. CDR1 KGHSH and CDR2 LQKENI come from the germline V gene. The CDR3 runs 15 residues. V was clipped by 4 bases and J by 7 bases; unmatched bases: 8. CDR3 residues: CASSLLAGSGGELFF. The CDR3, as DNA: TGTGCCAGCTCACTGTTAGCGGGATCAGGCGGGGAGCTGTTTTTT.

J is TRBJ1-1 and V is TRBV19; 7 nucleotides match TRBD1. The CDR3 consists of 16 residues. Germline V gives CDR1 LNHDA, CDR2 SQIVND (reference sequence). Trimming removed 4 bases from V and 4 bases from J; junction bases left unmatched: 12. DNA of the CDR3: TGTGCCAGTAGTACCGTTCCACGGACAGGCGGCACTGAAGCTTTCTTT. It encodes CASSTVPRTGGTEAFF.

This chain connects TRBV6-1 to TRBJ1-6, with a possible D match to TRBD1 (5 bases). The length of the CDR3 is 16 residues. The germline V and J ends were trimmed by 3 bases and 5 bases, with 14 bases remaining between them. In germline, CDR1 is MNHNS, CDR2 SASEGT. Written as DNA, the CDR3 is TGTGCCAGCAGTGACCAGACAGTGGGTAATAATTCACCCCTCCACTTT. It specifies CASSDQTVGNNSPLHF.

This clone was detected only a few times. The chain is built from TRBV3-1 (or the pseudogene TRBV3-2) and TRBJ2-5; TRBD1 matches 7 bases. Germline CDR1 is LGHDT and CDR2 is YNNKEL (reference sequence). The CDR3 has 15 residues. The trim removed 4 bases at V and 3 bases at J, leaving 8 bases unmatched. The CDR3 loop reads CASSRQGRREETQYF. DNA of the CDR3: TGTGCCAGCAGCCGACAGGGTCGCCGAGAAGAGACCCAGTACTTC.

V usage is TRBV28 and J usage is TRBJ2-7; D is perhaps TRBD1 (6 bases). The CDR3 extends over 15 amino acids. The V gene's germline CDR1 is MDHEN and CDR2 SYDVKM. V was trimmed by 2 bases and J by 2 bases, leaving 13 bases between them. CDR3 sequence: CASSLGGQLPYEQYF. The CDR3 nucleotides are TGTGCCAGCAGTTTAGGCGGACAGCTACCCTACGAGCAGTACTTC.

The chain joins TRBV7-9 to TRBJ2-3, with D uncertain. Germline V lookup: CDR1 SEHNR, CDR2 FQNEAQ (reference sequence). The CDR3 sequence is 14 residues long. Trimming pared 6 bases from V and 3 bases from J, leaving 13 bases between. CDR3 nucleotides: TGTGCCAGCAGTCGAACTAAACCAACAGATACGCAGTATTTT. Protein: CASSRTKPTDTQYF.

The chain has TRBV3-1 (or the pseudogene TRBV3-2) and TRBJ1-2; perhaps TRBD1 as D (5 bases). Trimming pared 0 bases from V and 7 bases from J, leaving 18 bases between. The germline V gene has CDR1 LGHDT and CDR2 YNNKEL (reference sequence). This CDR3 is 16 amino acids long. CDR3 nucleotides: TGTGCCAGCAGCCAAGAGTCAAGGGCGGGGGTGGTTGGCTACACCTTC. Translating it yields CASSQESRAGVVGYTF.

The chain combines TRBV7-2 with TRBJ2-7; D might be TRBD1 (6 bases). Trimming cost V 6 bases and J 6 bases, with 12 bases left between them. The V gene's germline CDR1 is SGHTA and CDR2 FQGNSA. This CDR3 is 12 amino acids long. CDR3: CASRRTGSEQYF. The CDR3 DNA is TGTGCCAGCAGACGAACAGGGTCCGAGCAGTACTTC.

The rearrangement uses TRBV7-2 and TRBJ2-3; 12 bases fit TRBD1. Germline loops: CDR1 SGHTA, CDR2 FQGNSA. The V gene end was trimmed by 4 bases and the J gene end by 5 bases; junction bases not matched to a gene: 10. This CDR3 region has 17 residues. The CDR3 DNA sequence: TGTGCCAGCAGCTCGGGACCCGGGACAGGGGGCCTAGATACGCAGTATTTT. It is translated as CASSSGPGTGGLDTQYF.

V and J are TRBV9 and TRBJ2-3; 12 bases are shared with TRBD2. CDR1 and CDR2 (germline): SGDLS, YYNGEE. V lost 3 bases and J lost 0; bases outside the gene matches: 5. CDR3 length: 17 amino acids. In DNA form, the CDR3 reads TGTGCCAGCAGCGCGGAGACTAGCGGGGGTAGCACAGATACGCAGTATTTT. It codes for CASSAETSGGSTDTQYF.

The rearrangement uses TRBV5-1 and TRBJ2-3; a possible D gene is TRBD1 (5 bases). The CDR3 is 15 amino acids. Between the trimmed V and J ends, which lost 0 bases and 2 bases, there was a span of 10 bases. Germline V lookup: CDR1 SGHRS, CDR2 YFSETQ. For the CDR3, the DNA is TGCGCCAGCAGCTTGGGGGGCTCACACACAGATACGCAGTATTTT. Translation gives CASSLGGSHTDTQYF.

The V gene is TRBV6-5, the J gene TRBJ1-1; D not resolved. CDR3 length: 15 amino acids. V was trimmed by 2 bases and J by 3 bases, leaving 13 bases between them. Germline CDR1 MNHEY, CDR2 SVGAGI. The CDR3 DNA reads as TGTGCCAGCAGTTACCAGATCGCGGGAGACACTGAAGCTTTCTTT. This codes for CASSYQIAGDTEAFF.

The V gene is TRBV9, the J gene TRBJ2-5; D gene uncertain. Trimming removed 3 bases from V and 2 bases from J, with 11 bases in between. Per germline, CDR1 SGDLS and CDR2 YYNGEE. The CDR3 covers 14 residues. The chain's CDR3 is CASSGTNWQETQYF. CDR3 nucleotides: TGTGCCAGCAGCGGAACCAACTGGCAAGAGACCCAGTACTTC.

The sample holds one count of this clone. V and J are TRBV5-5 and TRBJ1-4; D call uncertain. V was shortened by 0 bases and J by 5 bases, with 14 bases between the two germline ends. Germline values: CDR1 SGHKS, CDR2 YYEKEE (reference sequence). This CDR3 spans 16 amino acids. The CDR3 sequence: CASSLAWGRGNEKLFF. As DNA, the CDR3 is TGTGCCAGCAGCTTGGCCTGGGGAAGAGGGAATGAAAAACTGTTTTTT. Full variable domain (rest looked up from reference TRBV5-5 and TRBJ1-4): DAGVTQSPTHLIKTRGQQVTLRCSPISGHKSVSWYQQVLGQGPQFIFQYYEKEERGRGNFPDRFSARQFPNYSSELNVNALLLGDSALYLCASSLAWGRGNEKLFFGSGTQLSVL.

The chain is built from TRBV6-5 and TRBJ2-7, with a possible D match to TRBD2 (5 bases). This CDR3 has 16 residues. Germline CDR1 MNHEY, CDR2 SVGAGI. The ends were cut back, 2 bases at V and 6 bases at J, with 20 bases in the middle. This CDR3 reads CASSYGESPLSGEQYF. As DNA, the CDR3 is TGTGCCAGCAGTTACGGGGAGTCCCCGCTGAGCGGCGAGCAGTACTTC.

The chain carries TRBV11-1 and TRBJ1-4; TRBD1 is a possible D gene (5 bases). The V gene's germline CDR1 is SGHAT and CDR2 FQDESV (reference sequence). This CDR3 contains 15 residues. The germline V and J ends were trimmed by 2 bases and 5 bases, with 12 bases remaining between them. CDR3 nucleotides: TGTGCCAGCAGCTTACAGGGAAAAGAAAATGAAAAACTGTTTTTT. Translating it yields CASSLQGKENEKLFF. The full variable domain, rest sourced from reference TRBV11-1 and TRBJ1-4, is EAEVAQSPRYKITEKSQAVAFWCDPISGHATLYWYRQILGQGPELLVQFQDESVVDDSQLPKDRFSAERLKGVDSTLKIQPAELGDSAMYLCASSLQGKENEKLFFGSGTQLSVL.

The gene calls are TRBV30 and TRBJ1-6, with 12 bases matching TRBD1. Per germline, CDR1 GTSNPN and CDR2 SVGIG (reference sequence). CDR3 size: 15 residues. V trimming: 4 bases; J trimming: 11 bases; junction bases outside the gene matches: 9. In DNA, the CDR3 is TGTGCCTGGACCGAAGGGACAGGGGGCGCGGCACCCCTCCACTTT. Its protein product is CAWTEGTGGAAPLHF.

This chain uses TRBV29-1 with TRBJ2-2, with 14 positions matching TRBD2. CDR1 SQVTM and CDR2 ANQGSEA come from the germline V gene. The CDR3 contains 15 residues. The V and J ends lost 7 bases and 3 bases, in that order; junction bases with no gene match: 4. CDR3 nucleotides: TGCAGCGCCTCGGGACTAGCGGGAGACACCGGGGAGCTGTTTTTT. This codes for CSASGLAGDTGELFF.

The CDR3 is CAWSQGGSGNTIYF. CDR3 nucleotides: TGTGCCTGGAGTCAAGGGGGCTCTGGAAACACCATATATTTT. The chain carries TRBV30 and TRBJ1-3, with a weak D call TRBD1 (6 bases). V lost 2 bases, J lost 0 bases, and 8 bases lay in between. Per the germline V gene, CDR1 is GTSNPN and CDR2 is SVGIG (reference sequence). This CDR3 comprises 14 residues.

The chain couples TRBV10-3 to TRBJ2-7; possible D gene TRBD1, 6 bases. CDR3 length: 13 amino acids. Trimming removed 7 bases at V and 0 bases at J, with 10 bases between. The germline V gene encodes CDR1 ENHRY and CDR2 SYGVKD. CDR3 in DNA: TGTGCCATCACGGACAGTCGCTCCTACGAGCAGTACTTC. Encoded protein: CAITDSRSYEQYF.